The 18 T cell receptor beta chains in this list originate from one sample, sequenced in a study of T cells after yellow fever vaccination. TCRdb ran MiXCR on the 5' RACE reads and lists one entry per CDR3 protein. The table has approximately 120,000 distinct CDR3 sequences, 15% seen once. Specimen: CD8+ T cells sorted from PBMCs, collected 5 days after the yellow fever booster vaccination. The source of these receptors is a man between 18 and 29 years old who received the YFV17D yellow fever vaccine.

This clonotype appeared a few times. This chain links TRBV12-3 or TRBV12-4 with TRBJ2-7; 8 bases fit TRBD1. Losses at the gene ends were 3 bases for V and 2 bases for J; bases not matched to a gene: 9. This CDR3 has 16 residues. The CDR3 region has the DNA TGTGCCAGCAGTTTGACCTCCCCGACAGGGGCCTACGAGCAGTACTTC. Translating it yields CASSLTSPTGAYEQYF.

V usage is TRBV7-9 and J usage is TRBJ1-5; no definite D call. Germline V CDR1 and CDR2: SEHNR, FQNEAQ (reference sequence). V lost 4 bases and J lost 8, with 9 bases in between. The CDR3 totals 12 residues. The DNA of the CDR3 is TGTGCCAGCAGCTCCGACTCGAAGCCCCAGCATTTT. It specifies CASSSDSKPQHF. Full variable domain (outside the CDR3, taken from reference TRBV7-9 and TRBJ1-5): DTGVSQNPRHKITKRGQNVTFRCDPISEHNRLYWYRQTLGQGPEFLTYFQNEAQLEKSRLLSDRFSAERPKGSFSTLEIQRTEQGDSAMYLCASSSDSKPQHFGDGTRLSIL.

This clonotype was seen more than once but under ten times. The rearrangement joins TRBV9 to TRBJ1-1; D is undetermined. The CDR3 is made up of 14 amino acids. Germline V gene data show CDR1 as SGDLS and CDR2 as YYNGEE. V dropped 4 bases and J dropped 7 bases, with 17 bases sitting between them. CDR3 amino acids: CASSQSSDGGEAFF. CDR3 nucleotide sequence: TGTGCCAGCAGCCAATCAAGCGACGGAGGTGAAGCTTTCTTT.

V and J are TRBV9 and TRBJ1-2; 7 bases map to TRBD1. V lost 4 bases and J lost 4; bases outside the gene matches: 10. The CDR3 covers 15 residues. In germline, CDR1 is SGDLS, CDR2 YYNGEE. In DNA, the CDR3 is TGTGCCAGCAGCTTGAGCCGGGACAGAGCCTATGGCTACACCTTC. The encoded protein is CASSLSRDRAYGYTF.

This clonotype was observed many times. CDR3 sequence (DNA): TGTGCCAGCACCCAACGGCAGGGAGCCTCCTACGAGCAGTACTTC. Protein: CASTQRQGASYEQYF. J is TRBJ2-7 and V is TRBV7-8; tentatively, D is TRBD1 or TRBD2 (5 bases each). The CDR3 totals 15 residues. CDR1 is SGHVS and CDR2 is FQNEAQ in the germline V gene. Trimming left V 7 bases short and J 0 bases short, with 16 bases between.

This clonotype was found a few times. This chain joins TRBV6-5 and TRBJ1-1, with D hard to call. V lost 5 bases and J 1 base, leaving 8 bases between the germline ends. The CDR3 runs 13 residues. Per germline, CDR1 MNHEY and CDR2 SVGAGI. CDR3 nucleotide sequence: TGTGCCAGCAGTGAGGGCCCGAACACTGAAGCTTTCTTT. The encoded protein is CASSEGPNTEAFF.

The chain joins TRBV4-3 to TRBJ1-2; D gene uncertain. Trimming removed 5 bases at V and 7 bases at J, with 20 bases between. Germline V lookup: CDR1 LGHNA, CDR2 YSLEER. There are 15 residues in the CDR3. The CDR3 is CASSKRMDLRSGYTF. CDR3 coding DNA: TGCGCCAGCAGCAAGCGGATGGACCTCAGGTCTGGCTACACCTTC.

The DNA for the CDR3 is TGTGCCAGCAGTTTCGGGGGGCTGGGCCAACCTAATGGCTACACCTTC. Translating gives CASSFGGLGQPNGYTF. This rearrangement joins TRBV12-3 or TRBV12-4 to TRBJ1-2; maybe TRBD1 (6 bases). V gave up 3 bases and J gave up 6 bases, with 20 bases separating them. CDR3 length: 16 residues.

Many counts were recorded for this clonotype. The chain has TRBV4-3 and TRBJ2-6; no definite D call. V dropped 3 bases and J dropped 0 bases, with 9 bases sitting between them. Germline CDR1 is LGHNA and CDR2 is YSLEER. The CDR3 runs 16 residues. The CDR3 loop is CASSHHSSSGANVLTF. As DNA, the CDR3 is TGCGCCAGCAGCCACCACTCGAGCTCTGGGGCCAACGTCCTGACTTTC.

The chain uses TRBV21-1 and TRBJ2-7. TRBV21-1 is recorded as a pseudogene. The CDR3 sequence is 13 residues long. CDR3 sequence: CASSTPQSYEQYV. CDR3 sequence (DNA): TGTGCCAGCAGCACCCCACAGAGCTACGAGCAGTACGTC.

The chain links TRBV7-9 to TRBJ2-1; the D gene could be TRBD1 or TRBD2 (6 bases each). V gave up 7 bases and J gave up 6 bases, with 16 bases separating them. This CDR3 has 14 residues. CDR1 is SEHNR and CDR2 is FQNEAQ in the germline V gene (reference sequence). The CDR3 reads CASKGGWPSNEQFF. CDR3 coding DNA: TGTGCCAGCAAGGGGGGATGGCCATCCAATGAGCAGTTCTTC.

The CDR3 coding sequence is TGTGCCAGCAGTTTAAGCCCGAGCTCTGAAGCTTTCTTT. As protein: CASSLSPSSEAFF. This chain joins TRBV27 and TRBJ1-1; D unresolved. The ends were cut back, 2 bases at V and 6 bases at J, with 10 bases in the middle. The CDR3 loop spans 13 amino acids. Germline V CDR1 and CDR2: MNHEY, SMNVEV (reference sequence).

This clonotype was found many times. This chain uses TRBV10-3 with TRBJ2-2; 9 nucleotides agree with TRBD2. CDR1 and CDR2 from the germline V gene are ENHRY and SYGVKD. V was clipped by 6 bases and J by 1 base; unmatched bases: 6. CDR3 length: 16 residues. CDR3 in amino acids: CAIRGQRGVNTGELFF. The CDR3 DNA sequence: TGTGCCATCAGGGGGCAGCGGGGGGTGAACACCGGGGAGCTGTTTTTT.

The rearrangement uses TRBV24-1 and TRBJ1-1; no clear D gene. V lost 12 bases and J 6 bases, leaving 13 bases between the germline ends. The CDR3 is made up of 11 amino acids. From germline, CDR1 is KGHDR and CDR2 SFDVKD. The chain's CDR3 is CASAPGAEAFF. In nucleotides, the CDR3 is TGTGCCTCCGCCCCTGGGGCTGAAGCTTTCTTT.

This clonotype was counted only a few times. The chain recombines TRBV7-6 with TRBJ2-7; 13 bases line up with TRBD2. Trimming cost V 2 bases and J 2 bases; bases outside gene matches: 0. From germline, CDR1 is SGHVS and CDR2 FNYEAQ. The CDR3 contains 15 residues. The DNA for the CDR3 is TGTGCCAGCAGCTTAACTAGCGGGGGGGCCTACGAGCAGTACTTC. Translated, it gives CASSLTSGGAYEQYF.

V and J are TRBV7-8 and TRBJ2-7; TRBD2 matches 10 bases. Germline CDR1 SGHVS, CDR2 FQNEAQ. There are 16 residues in the CDR3. V shed 2 bases, J shed 2 bases, and the junction held 6 bases outside the gene matches. The CDR3 nucleotides are TGTGCCAGCAGCTTACAGAGCGGGGGGGCCGCCTACGAGCAGTACTTC. Translated, it gives CASSLQSGGAAYEQYF.

The chain is built from TRBV4-1 and TRBJ2-2; 12 nucleotides agree with TRBD2. The CDR3 runs 15 residues. Germline V gene sequence: CDR1 MGHRA, CDR2 YSYEKL. The V segment lost 2 bases and the J segment 6 bases; nucleotides outside the gene matches: 1. This CDR3 is CASSQRLAGAGELFF. The CDR3 DNA is TGCGCCAGCAGCCAACGACTAGCGGGGGCCGGGGAGCTGTTTTTT.

V and J are TRBV5-5 and TRBJ2-6, with D maybe TRBD2 (5 bases). V gave up 4 bases and J gave up 3 bases, with 14 bases separating them. The CDR3 sequence is 16 residues long. Germline values: CDR1 SGHKS, CDR2 YYEKEE (reference sequence). This CDR3 is CASSRTEEVGANVLTF. The CDR3, as DNA: TGTGCCAGCAGCCGGACGGAGGAGGTTGGGGCCAACGTCCTGACTTTC.